This T cell receptor beta chain was captured in a study of regulatory T cells in long-lasting Graves disease. Time point indicated: persistent/refractory GD, antithyroid drugs over 5 years with positive TRAb. PBMC-extracted RNA yielded the TCR library. Sequencing libraries for TCR beta were prepared with iRepertoire HTBI primers and Arm-PCR of CDR3 regions. Per the original data handling: Analysis of the samples identified roughly 62 TRBV and 14 TRBJ segments. One entry per CDR3 protein, called by TCRdb with MiXCR from the multiplex PCR reads. These V and J calls are TCRdb output, not the study's own analysis. Here the sample spans fewer than 400,000 distinct CDR3 sequences, less than 25% being singletons. Trimming took off 5 bases at V and 3 bases at J, with 19 bases between the two ends. The length of the CDR3 is 16 residues. Study conclusions and caveats: Preferential use of TRBV28, TRBJ1-2 and TRBJ2-5 was seen in persistent disease.

In its sample, this clonotype was seen many times. The target antigen is unknown. Source: peripheral blood mononuclear cells (PBMCs), taken when the disease was refractory, from a patient treated with antithyroid drugs. The rearrangement joins TRBV12-3 or TRBV12-4 to TRBJ1-1; TRBD1 is a possible D gene (5 bases). The clonotype originates from a female donor with Graves disease. In nucleotides, the CDR3 is TGTGCCAGCAGTCTTGGGGCAGGAAGGTTGGACACTGAAGCTTTCTTT. It specifies CASSLGAGRLDTEAFF.